This T cell receptor beta chain was observed in a study of neurological immune-mediated disorders. Regarding the study as a whole: Among 34 multiple sclerosis patients, phylogenetic grouping put the repertoires of 18 into a single related-CDR3 cluster, a possible signature. Healthy controls had more TCR clonal expansion than multiple sclerosis, which showed the least, whereas HTLV-1-associated myelopathy showed the most.

It was by 5'RACE with 10-nucleotide random UMIs that the cDNA was made. Each CDR3 protein gets one entry after TCRdb re-called the 5' RACE reads with MiXCR. The sample includes tens of thousands of distinct CDR3 sequences, over 4% of them seen just once. This clonotype came up many times. Its antigen is not identified. It was from 2 million PBMCs stored at -80 C that the unsorted libraries were obtained. V was shortened by 7 bases and J by 1 base, with 6 bases between the two germline ends. There are 12 residues in the CDR3. Per the germline V gene, CDR1 is SGHRS and CDR2 is YFSETQ. The origin of this receptor is a man aged 45 to 65 with multiple sclerosis. The chain links TRBV5-1 to TRBJ2-1, with D perhaps matching TRBD1 or TRBD2 (5 bases each). Sequencing was carried out using PBMCs. In DNA, the CDR3 is TGCGCCAGCGGGGGATCCTACAATGAGCAGTTCTTC. Translated, it gives CASGGSYNEQFF. Full variable domain (outside the CDR3, taken from reference TRBV5-1 and TRBJ2-1): KAGVTQTPRYLIKTRGQQVTLSCSPISGHRSVSWYQQTPGQGLQFLFEYFSETQRNKGNFPGRFSGRQFSNSRSEMNVSTLELGDSALYLCASGGSYNEQFFGPGTRLTVL.